This TCR beta chain was identified in a study of T-cell memory formation after mild COVID-19. Study background: TCR clustering was largely donor specific.

TCRdb re-derived calls from the 5' RACE reads in MiXCR, one entry per CDR3 protein. The sample has about 100,000 distinct CDR3 sequences, 13% to 15% seen once. Study-level findings and limits: Some responding clones appeared in pre-infection memory, suggesting cross-reactive memory joined. Clones shrinking from day 15 to 85 showed even CD4/CD8 mixes; later expanders tilted CD4+.

This clonotype was observed at least ten times. The antigen is undetermined. Sequenced input: PBMCs or a T cell subset sorted from them (not recorded which). The receptor comes from a young man who had mild COVID-19 (a few samples of this study predate the infection). Cell type and time point are not known.

The CDR3 spells CASKVTGTGPEDEQFF. In DNA, the CDR3 is TGCGCCAGCAAGGTCACGGGGACAGGGCCGGAGGATGAGCAGTTCTTC. J is TRBJ2-1 and V is TRBV5-1, with 9 bases lining up with TRBD1. Trimming at V came to 6 bases and at J to 8 bases, leaving 15 bases not matched to a gene. CDR1 and CDR2 from the germline V gene are SGHRS and YFSETQ. CDR3 size: 16 residues.